Below are 17 T cell receptor beta chains sequenced from a single sample in a study of cytomegalovirus exposure and HLA in healthy donors. It was with 60 Vbeta and 13 Jbeta primers that the PCR ran. Generated by immunoSEQ multiplex PCR, the TCRdb table keeps only in-frame clones and is missing some. Of 150,000 to 200,000 clones in the sample, roughly 78% are singletons; the top ten hold about 13%. The sequenced sample consisted of PBMCs. Every receptor here comes from a woman in her forties or fifties in good health and CMV-seropositive.

The chain employs TRBV30 and TRBJ1-2; D gene unclear. V lost 0 bases and J 8 bases, leaving 7 bases between the germline ends. The CDR3 loop spans 11 amino acids. Germline V gene data show CDR1 as GTSNPN and CDR2 as SVGIG (reference sequence). The CDR3, as DNA: TGTGCCTGGAGTGTACCCGGGGGCTACACCTTC. Amino acids: CAWSVPGGYTF.

The chain has TRBV30 and TRBJ1-3; 9 nucleotides align to TRBD1. CDR3 length: 16 residues. Germline loops: CDR1 GTSNPN, CDR2 SVGIG (reference sequence). The V and J ends lost 2 bases and 3 bases, in that order; junction bases with no gene match: 8. In nucleotides, the CDR3 is TGTGCCTGGAGTTCCGGGACAGGGCAGTATGGAAACACCATATATTTT. Protein sequence: CAWSSGTGQYGNTIYF.

This chain uses TRBV18 with TRBJ1-2; D unresolved. The CDR3 length is 16 residues. Germline V gives CDR1 KGHSH, CDR2 LQKENI. Trimming removed 2 bases at V and 3 bases at J, with 16 bases between. CDR3: CASSPVRTWQDYGYTF. The DNA of the CDR3 is TGTGCCAGCTCACCAGTACGAACCTGGCAAGACTATGGCTACACCTTC.

Only one count was recorded for this clone. The rearrangement joins TRBV7-3 to TRBJ1-5; D is possibly TRBD1 (5 bases). V was clipped by 0 bases and J by 6 bases, with 12 bases between them. The germline CDR1 and CDR2 sequences are SGHTA and FQGTGA. The CDR3 spans 15 residues. CDR3 amino acids: CASSLTGGGSQPQHF. The CDR3, as DNA: TGTGCCAGCAGCTTAACGGGGGGGGGTAGTCAGCCCCAGCATTTT.

This sequence joins TRBV2 and TRBJ2-2, with D tentatively TRBD1 (6 bases). The V end lost 6 bases, the J end lost 5 bases, and 10 bases lay between the germline ends. The CDR3 spans 13 residues. Germline assignment: CDR1 SNHLY and CDR2 FYNNEI. The CDR3, as DNA: TGTGCCAGCAGGGGGACACGAACCGGGGAGCTGTTTTTT. This gives the protein CASRGTRTGELFF.

The V call is TRBV13, the J call TRBJ1-1; 11 bases map to TRBD1. This CDR3 contains 18 residues. The J segment lost 1 base and the V segment lost 5 bases, leaving 12 bases of the junction unmatched. Germline V lookup: CDR1 PRHDT, CDR2 FYEKMQ (reference sequence). The CDR3 DNA reads as TGTGCCAGCAGCCCGATCGGGACAGGGGGTAGAGCGAACACTGAAGCTTTCTTT. It specifies CASSPIGTGGRANTEAFF.

This chain uses TRBV5-1 with TRBJ2-7; the match to TRBD1 covers 11 bases. Unmatched junction bases numbered 6, after V lost 2 bases and J lost 2 bases. CDR1 and CDR2 from the germline V gene are SGHRS and YFSETQ. The CDR3 consists of 16 residues. This chain's CDR3 is CASSFPDRGPAYEQYF. The DNA for the CDR3 is TGCGCCAGCAGCTTTCCGGACAGGGGGCCCGCCTACGAGCAGTACTTC.

The J gene is TRBJ2-7, the V gene TRBV27; tentatively, D is TRBD1 (6 bases). The V end was cut by 5 bases, the J end by 6 bases, with 14 bases between. CDR1 and CDR2 from the germline V gene are MNHEY and SMNVEV (reference sequence). The CDR3 totals 13 residues. The CDR3 is CASSPGHRFEQYF. The CDR3 coding sequence is TGTGCCAGCAGTCCGGGACACCGGTTCGAGCAGTACTTC.

The V call is TRBV21-1, the J call TRBJ2-7; TRBD2, the D gene given by the table, was not confirmed from the DNA. TRBV21-1 counts as a pseudogene. The CDR3 is made up of 12 amino acids. The CDR3 DNA reads TGTGCCAGCAGCCCGGGATCTCGGGAGCAGTACTTC. Translation gives CASSPGSREQYF.

This chain links TRBV25-1 with TRBJ2-3; no clear D. CDR3 size: 14 residues. Trimming pared 5 bases from V and 2 bases from J, leaving 11 bases between. The germline CDR1 and CDR2 sequences are MGHDK and SYGVNS. CDR3 DNA: TGTGCCAGCAGTTTACTATCCCACACAGATACGCAGTATTTT. Encoded protein: CASSLLSHTDTQYF.

The rearrangement links TRBV11-1 to TRBJ2-5, with 11 bases identical to TRBD2. Germline assignment: CDR1 SGHAT and CDR2 FQDESV (reference sequence). Trimming at V came to 4 bases and at J to 4 bases, leaving 5 bases not matched to a gene. The CDR3 is 15 residues long. The CDR3 DNA sequence: TGTGCCAGCAGCTCGAGACTAGCGGGGATAGAGACCCAGTACTTC. Translated: CASSSRLAGIETQYF. Supplemented by reference TRBV11-1 and TRBJ2-5, the full variable domain reads EAEVAQSPRYKITEKSQAVAFWCDPISGHATLYWYRQILGQGPELLVQFQDESVVDDSQLPKDRFSAERLKGVDSTLKIQPAELGDSAMYLCASSSRLAGIETQYFGPGTRLLVL.

The rearrangement uses TRBV19 and TRBJ2-1; D remains unclear. V lost 2 bases and J 4 bases, leaving 6 bases between the germline ends. This CDR3 is 13 amino acids long. Germline V gives CDR1 LNHDA, CDR2 SQIVND (reference sequence). CDR3 amino acids: CASSISEYNEQFF. Written as DNA, the CDR3 is TGTGCCAGTAGTATATCTGAGTACAATGAGCAGTTCTTC.

The chain links TRBV5-1 to TRBJ1-1; D is unresolved. V gave up 3 bases and J gave up 1 base, with 7 bases separating them. There are 13 residues in the CDR3. Germline V gene sequence: CDR1 SGHRS, CDR2 YFSETQ. The CDR3 loop reads CASSWRKNTEAFF. The CDR3 DNA reads TGCGCCAGCAGCTGGAGGAAGAACACTGAAGCTTTCTTT.

Comments on this clone: This same CDR3 is encoded by further DNA sequences in the sample. The chain links TRBV6-5 to TRBJ2-7, with D perhaps TRBD1 (6 bases). This CDR3 comprises 15 residues. Trimming removed 2 bases at V and 3 bases at J, with 14 bases between. Germline CDR1 MNHEY, CDR2 SVGAGI. CDR3 amino acids: CASSYGLQGFYEQYF. CDR3 DNA: TGTGCCAGCAGTTACGGGCTCCAGGGGTTCTACGAGCAGTACTTC.

V is TRBV2 and J is TRBJ2-7, with 7 bases fitting TRBD2. Germline lookup yields CDR1 SNHLY and CDR2 FYNNEI. CDR3 size: 15 residues. V lost 10 bases to trimming and J lost 2 bases; unmatched junction nucleotides: 14. The CDR3 loop is CATAREAGPAYEQYF. The CDR3 DNA sequence: TGTGCCACCGCACGGGAGGCAGGGCCTGCCTACGAGCAGTACTTC.

The chain has TRBV2 and TRBJ1-1; D unclear. CDR1 is SNHLY and CDR2 is FYNNEI in the germline V gene. V gave up 3 bases and J gave up 8 bases, with 10 bases separating them. The CDR3 has 12 residues. The CDR3, as DNA: TGTGCCAGCAGTGACACGGGGTTCGAAGCTTTCTTT. Translated: CASSDTGFEAFF.

This chain links TRBV7-9 with TRBJ2-3; 8 bases line up with TRBD1. The CDR3 is 16 residues long. The trim removed 3 bases at V and 2 bases at J, leaving 7 bases unmatched. Per the germline V gene, CDR1 is SEHNR and CDR2 is FQNEAQ (reference sequence). This CDR3 reads CASSFPRDRPTDTQYF. The CDR3 DNA is TGTGCCAGCAGCTTTCCCCGGGACAGGCCCACAGATACGCAGTATTTT.